One and the same sample provided the 19 T cell receptor beta chains below, sequenced in a study of T cell repertoires in cytomegalovirus infection. TCRdb called the reads again in MiXCR, with one record for every CDR3 protein. The sample lists fewer than 550,000 distinct CDR3 sequences, about 25% occurring once. Specimen: PBMCs. The receptors were sampled from a human donor in good health (CMV status not recorded). Some clones in this sample may be carry-over from other donors' samples.

V and J are TRBV6-2 or TRBV6-3 and TRBJ1-5, with 9 positions matching TRBD1. The CDR3 has 15 amino acids. V was pared by 6 bases and J by 6 bases, with 9 bases of the junction left unmatched. CDR1 MNHEY and CDR2 SVGEGT come from the germline V gene. The CDR3 sequence is CASRRGQGLVQPQHF. The DNA for the CDR3 is TGTGCCAGCAGAAGGGGACAGGGCTTGGTTCAGCCCCAGCATTTT.

This clonotype was observed a handful of times. V is TRBV5-5 and J is TRBJ2-7, with D perhaps TRBD1 or TRBD2 (5 bases each). The ends were cut back, 4 bases at V and 5 bases at J, with 19 bases in the middle. The V gene's germline CDR1 is SGHKS and CDR2 YYEKEE (reference sequence). This CDR3 spans 15 amino acids. This chain's CDR3 is CASSPQHGAANEQYF. DNA of the CDR3: TGTGCCAGCAGCCCACAACACGGGGCTGCGAACGAGCAGTACTTC.

As to this clonotype: A read error is possible here, since a much larger clone lies one base away. This rearrangement joins TRBV6-5 to TRBJ1-1, with D possibly TRBD1 on 6 matching bases. Germline CDR1 and CDR2: MNHEY and SVGAGI. The CDR3 extends over 18 amino acids. Trimming cost V 4 bases and J 0 bases, with 21 bases left between them. Here the CDR3 DNA reads TGTGCCAGCAGTTGCTCGGGGTGGGGCAGGGGTATGAACACTGAAGCTTTCTTT. Residues: CASSCSGWGRGMNTEAFF.

Of note for this clonotype: A read error may account for a junction end that differs from germline. The CDR3, as DNA: TGTGCCAGCAGCTTACCCGACAGGGAGGGTATGAACTTC. As protein: CASSLPDREGMNF. J is TRBJ2-7 and V is TRBV7-6; tentatively, D is TRBD1 or TRBD2 (7 bases each). Germline assignment: CDR1 SGHVS and CDR2 FNYEAQ. This CDR3 is built from 13 residues.

This clonotype was observed a handful of times. The chain combines TRBV3-1 with TRBJ2-3; D may be TRBD2 (5 bases). Trimming took off 0 bases at V and 2 bases at J, with 15 bases between the two ends. The CDR3 spans 17 residues. The germline V gene has CDR1 LGHDT and CDR2 YNNKEL (reference sequence). CDR3 DNA sequence: TGTGCCAGCAGCCAAGACCGGTCTAGCAGACCCACAGATACGCAGTATTTT. Protein: CASSQDRSSRPTDTQYF.

In this sample, this clonotype turned up many times. The gene calls are TRBV7-6 and TRBJ2-2, with 8 bases lining up with TRBD1. This CDR3 comprises 15 residues. Germline values: CDR1 SGHVS, CDR2 FNYEAQ. Unmatched junction bases numbered 4, after V lost 0 bases and J lost 7 bases. CDR3 DNA sequence: TGTGCCAGCAGCTTAGCATACAGGGGGTACGGGGAGCTGTTTTTT. This gives the protein CASSLAYRGYGELFF. The variable domain in full, with the rest retrieved from reference TRBV7-6 and TRBJ2-2, is GAGVSQSPRYKVTKRGQDVALRCDPISGHVSLYWYRQALGQGPEFLTYFNYEAQQDKSGLPNDRFSAERPEGSISTLTIQRTEQRDSAMYRCASSLAYRGYGELFFGEGSRLTVL.

This clonotype was picked up a small number of times. This chain links TRBV10-2 with TRBJ2-1; TRBD2 might be the D (5 bases). The ends were cut back, 4 bases at V and 5 bases at J, with 12 bases in the middle. Germline V gives CDR1 WSHSY, CDR2 SAAADI. The CDR3 has 14 amino acids. The CDR3 loop is CASSGASGNNEQFF. The CDR3 DNA reads as TGCGCCAGCAGTGGAGCCAGCGGAAACAATGAGCAGTTCTTC.

This chain uses TRBV7-2 with TRBJ2-7, with D perhaps matching TRBD2 (6 bases). The length of the CDR3 is 14 residues. V was trimmed by 5 bases and J by 4 bases, leaving 15 bases between them. Germline-derived CDR1 and CDR2 are SGHTA and FQGNSA. The CDR3 here is CASSPSAIEYEQYF. The CDR3 nucleotides read TGTGCCAGCAGCCCTAGCGCAATCGAATACGAGCAGTACTTC.

This clonotype was picked up a small number of times. This chain uses TRBV28 with TRBJ2-7; D ambiguous. Trimming cost V 2 bases and J 2 bases, with 7 bases left between them. The germline CDR1 and CDR2 sequences are MDHEN and SYDVKM. This CDR3 is built from 13 residues. CDR3 amino acids: CASSLRNPYEQYF. CDR3 sequence (DNA): TGTGCCAGCAGTTTACGGAATCCCTACGAGCAGTACTTC.

This clonotype turned up a few times. The V and J genes are TRBV19 and TRBJ1-1, with a tentative D call TRBD1 (6 bases). V was pared by 5 bases and J by 1 base, with 11 bases between. Germline values: CDR1 LNHDA, CDR2 SQIVND (reference sequence). There are 14 residues in the CDR3. CDR3 sequence: CASSGGQWNTEAFF. As DNA, the CDR3 is TGTGCCAGTAGTGGCGGACAGTGGAACACTGAAGCTTTCTTT.

This sequence joins TRBV28 and TRBJ2-7, with a weak D call TRBD2 (5 bases). The V end lost 6 bases, the J end lost 2 bases, and 11 bases lay between the germline ends. CDR3 length equals 13 residues. Germline assignment: CDR1 MDHEN and CDR2 SYDVKM. CDR3 coding DNA: TGTGCCAGCAGCTCTCCGGGGACCTACGAGCAGTACTTC. Protein: CASSSPGTYEQYF.

This clonotype was picked up a small number of times. The chain has TRBV5-5 and TRBJ2-7, with D uncertain. Germline loops: CDR1 SGHKS, CDR2 YYEKEE (reference sequence). V lost 1 base, J lost 3 bases, and 8 bases lay in between. There are 13 residues in the CDR3. The CDR3 loop is CASSLRSLYEQYF. CDR3 nucleotide sequence: TGTGCCAGCAGCTTGAGATCTCTCTACGAGCAGTACTTC.

The chain links TRBV5-4 to TRBJ2-1; TRBD2 agrees at 9 bases. Germline lookup yields CDR1 SGHNT and CDR2 YYREEE (reference sequence). The ends lost 4 bases at V and 3 bases at J; junction bases unmatched: 5. The CDR3 spans 15 residues. In DNA form, the CDR3 reads TGTGCCAGCAGCCGCGGGGGGGGTGGCTACAATGAGCAGTTCTTC. Residues: CASSRGGGGYNEQFF.

This chain links TRBV12-3 or TRBV12-4 with TRBJ2-1, with TRBD2 matching 7 bases. Trimming took 5 bases from V and 5 from J; bases not matched to a gene: 9. This CDR3 has 15 amino acids. The CDR3 reads CASSPSGTTDNEQFF. CDR3 coding DNA: TGTGCCAGCAGTCCCTCCGGGACTACGGACAATGAGCAGTTCTTC.

This rearrangement joins TRBV20-1 to TRBJ2-5; 8 nucleotides agree with TRBD2. CDR3 length: 14 residues. CDR1 and CDR2 from the germline V gene are DFQATT and SNEGSKA (reference sequence). J gave up 5 bases and V 4 bases, and 9 bases lay outside the gene matches. The CDR3 reads CSATIAGPRETQYF. The DNA for the CDR3 is TGCAGTGCTACAATAGCGGGGCCCCGGGAGACCCAGTACTTC.

The CDR3 DNA follows: TGTGCCAGCAGTTTATTAGGCGGCATTCAGCCCCAGCATTTT. Translating it yields CASSLLGGIQPQHF. The chain carries TRBV28 and TRBJ1-5; D uncertain. Trimming stripped 1 base from V and 6 bases from J, with 10 bases between. This CDR3 has 14 residues. Germline V gene data show CDR1 as MDHEN and CDR2 as SYDVKM. Full variable domain (outside the CDR3, taken from reference TRBV28 and TRBJ1-5): DVKVTQSSRYLVKRTGEKVFLECVQDMDHENMFWYRQDPGLGLRLIYFSYDVKMKEKGDIPEGYSVSREKKERFSLILESASTNQTSMYLCASSLLGGIQPQHFGDGTRLSIL.

The V gene is TRBV20-1, the J gene TRBJ2-5; the match to TRBD2 covers 10 bases. The CDR3 consists of 17 residues. Germline values: CDR1 DFQATT, CDR2 SNEGSKA (reference sequence). After removal of 6 bases from V and 4 bases from J, the junction contained 17 bases not matched to a gene. This CDR3 reads CSAPNWASGSTRETQYF. The CDR3 bases are TGCAGTGCCCCAAATTGGGCTAGCGGGAGTACTAGAGAGACCCAGTACTTC.

This clonotype has more than one count but fewer than ten. The rearrangement uses TRBV10-2 and TRBJ2-3; 9 bases fit TRBD2. The CDR3 is made up of 16 amino acids. CDR1 is WSHSY and CDR2 is SAAADI in the germline V gene. After removal of 5 bases from V and 6 bases from J, the junction contained 12 bases not matched to a gene. The CDR3 reads CASSRLAGVSGDTQYF. The DNA for the CDR3 is TGCGCCAGCAGTAGGTTAGCGGGAGTTTCAGGCGATACGCAGTATTTT.

The chain is built from TRBV11-2 and TRBJ2-2, with 10 bases fitting TRBD2. Trimming took 7 bases from V and 9 from J; bases not matched to a gene: 11. This CDR3 has 15 amino acids. The V gene's germline CDR1 is SGHAT and CDR2 FQNNGV. CDR3 sequence reads: CASTLNSGGTRELFF. CDR3 coding DNA: TGTGCCAGCACCCTGAATAGCGGGGGGACCCGGGAGCTGTTTTTT.